This TCR beta chain was found in a study of T cells in Graves' hyperthyroidism and ophthalmopathy. This clonotype was recorded a few times. TCR beta CDR3 regions were amplified from RNA. The TCR CDR3 was amplified in a first-round RT-PCR using the HTBI primer set. TCRdb re-analysed the multiplex PCR reads in MiXCR, keeping a single row per CDR3 protein. This table holds about 380,000 distinct CDR3 sequences, about a fifth found once. Per germline, CDR1 SEHNR and CDR2 FQNEAQ (reference sequence). The ends were cut back, 1 base at V and 6 bases at J, with 7 bases in the middle. The CDR3 runs 12 residues.

The sequencing sample was made of blood. The clonotype was recovered from a man younger than 30 with Graves' ophthalmopathy. The chain couples TRBV7-9 to TRBJ2-7; no reliable D call. The DNA for the CDR3 is TGTGCCAGCAGCTTAGGGTATCTCGAGCAGTACTTC. Its translation is CASSLGYLEQYF.